What follows are 24 T cell receptor beta chains derived from one specimen sequenced in a study of shared clonotypes between healthy human individuals. The table came from immunoSEQ multiplex PCR; TCRdb's copy has only in-frame clones and leaves some out. The data show 330,000 or so clones, around four fifths seen once. The sequencing sample was made of memory CD4+ T cells sorted from blood. Subset indicated: CD45RA-negative fraction. The origin of the receptors is a man aged 30-40 years in good health.

V is TRBV27 and J is TRBJ2-3; 8 positions agree with TRBD2. Trimming removed 2 bases from V and 6 bases from J; junction bases left unmatched: 4. Germline V CDR1 and CDR2: MNHEY, SMNVEV (reference sequence). This CDR3 spans 14 amino acids. CDR3 bases: TGTGCCAGCAGTTTAGGACTAGCAACGGATACGCAGTATTTT. Its protein is CASSLGLATDTQYF.

V is TRBV2 and J is TRBJ2-7; the match to TRBD2 covers 8 bases. V shed 7 bases and J 4 bases; nucleotides not matched to a gene: 15. This CDR3 comprises 16 residues. Germline CDR1 reads SNHLY; CDR2 reads FYNNEI. CDR3 coding DNA: TGTGCCAGCACCTCCCCAGGTTTAACTAGCGGTTACGAGCAGTACTTC. Translating gives CASTSPGLTSGYEQYF.

The chain links TRBV7-2 to TRBJ2-7, with unresolved D. Germline V gives CDR1 SGHTA, CDR2 FQGNSA. This CDR3 has 14 residues. Trimming took off 2 bases at V and 1 base at J, with 9 bases between the two ends. CDR3 bases: TGTGCCAGCAGCTTAACTGTCCTTTCCTACGAGCAGTACTTC. The encoded protein is CASSLTVLSYEQYF.

This clone was seen only a few times. The chain carries TRBV5-1 and TRBJ2-2; D call uncertain. CDR3 length equals 14 residues. CDR1 is SGHRS and CDR2 is YFSETQ in the germline V gene. The ends were cut back, 5 bases at V and 0 bases at J, with 8 bases in the middle. DNA for the CDR3: TGCGCCAGCAGGCCGACTGCGAACACCGGGGAGCTGTTTTTT. Its translation is CASRPTANTGELFF.

V usage is TRBV4-1 and J usage is TRBJ2-3, with TRBD2 matching over 11 bases. J lost 2 bases, V lost 4 bases, and 14 bases had no gene match. This CDR3 region has 19 residues. Germline values: CDR1 MGHRA, CDR2 YSYEKL. The CDR3 loop reads CASSRLSGTSGSVTDTQYF. CDR3 in DNA: TGCGCCAGCAGCCGCTTGTCCGGGACTAGCGGATCAGTCACAGATACGCAGTATTTT.

J is TRBJ1-2 and V is TRBV9, with D perhaps matching TRBD1 (5 bases). Trimming left V 3 bases short and J 3 bases short, with 12 bases between. The CDR3 has 14 amino acids. Germline-derived CDR1 and CDR2 are SGDLS and YYNGEE. The CDR3 region is CASSARVVDYGYTF. CDR3 nucleotide sequence: TGTGCCAGCAGCGCCAGGGTCGTCGACTATGGCTACACCTTC.

This clone appeared many times. The gene calls are TRBV28 and TRBJ2-7; no reliable D call. The CDR3 totals 14 residues. Germline V gene data show CDR1 as MDHEN and CDR2 as SYDVKM. Trimming left V 5 bases short and J 1 base short, with 12 bases between. The DNA for the CDR3 is TGTGCCAGCAGTCCCCCCTTTGGGTCCTACGAGCAGTACTTC. Translation: CASSPPFGSYEQYF.

The chain links TRBV14 to TRBJ2-5, with a tentative D call TRBD1 (6 bases). Germline V gives CDR1 SGHDN, CDR2 FVKESK. V was shortened by 0 bases and J by 4 bases, with 12 bases between the two germline ends. This CDR3 is built from 15 residues. The CDR3 DNA is TGTGCCAGCAGCCAAGATCTGGGGGCTGGAGAGACCCAGTACTTC. It yields the protein CASSQDLGAGETQYF.

This clone has just a few counts. The chain employs TRBV5-1 and TRBJ2-7; D unclear. Per germline, CDR1 SGHRS and CDR2 YFSETQ. V was cut by 3 bases and J by 3 bases, with 16 bases left in between. The CDR3 has 15 residues. CDR3 coding DNA: TGCGCCAGCAGCTCGAGACATTCCGCCGACTACGAGCAGTACTTC. Translation gives CASSSRHSADYEQYF.

On this clone: Within the sample, other DNA sequences also encode this same CDR3. The V gene is TRBV18, the J gene TRBJ2-7, with TRBD1 matching over 8 bases. Losses at the gene ends were 3 bases for V and 3 bases for J; bases not matched to a gene: 4. Per the germline V gene, CDR1 is KGHSH and CDR2 is LQKENI. The CDR3 has 14 residues. CDR3 protein: CASSPRTGSYEQYF. DNA for the CDR3: TGTGCCAGCTCACCCAGGACAGGGAGCTACGAGCAGTACTTC.

This clone appeared a single time. V usage is TRBV5-1 and J usage is TRBJ2-4; D ambiguous. Per the germline V gene, CDR1 is SGHRS and CDR2 is YFSETQ. Deletions cut 4 bases from V and 0 bases from J, with 11 bases between. This CDR3 is built from 15 residues. The CDR3 spells CASSTTPGAKNIQYF. CDR3 coding DNA: TGCGCCAGCAGCACGACGCCGGGAGCCAAAAACATTCAGTACTTC.

This rearrangement joins TRBV19 to TRBJ2-7, with 8 bases identical to TRBD1. In germline, CDR1 is LNHDA, CDR2 SQIVND (reference sequence). The CDR3 contains 15 residues. V dropped 5 bases and J dropped 5; count of bases not matched to a gene: 11. CDR3 sequence: CASSVQGDRGHEQYF. The CDR3 DNA reads as TGTGCCAGTAGTGTACAGGGAGACAGGGGCCACGAGCAGTACTTC.

The CDR3 nucleotides are TGTGCCAGCAGCTTATCTCACGGGGATGGAAATGAGCAGTTCTTC. This codes for CASSLSHGDGNEQFF. This sequence joins TRBV7-8 and TRBJ2-1, with a tentative D call TRBD2 (5 bases). Germline-derived CDR1 and CDR2 are SGHVS and FQNEAQ. CDR3 length equals 15 residues. The V and J ends lost 2 bases and 7 bases respectively, with 15 bases between them.

Only one count was recorded for this clone. The chain couples TRBV28 to TRBJ2-7, with 9 bases matching TRBD2. Germline CDR1 reads MDHEN; CDR2 reads SYDVKM. With V trimmed by 5 bases and J by 7 bases, 21 bases remained unmatched. The CDR3 length is 18 residues. The chain's CDR3 is CASSLPSGLGAGGLEQYF. The CDR3, as DNA: TGTGCCAGCAGTCTCCCCTCCGGGTTAGGAGCGGGAGGCTTGGAGCAGTACTTC.

The table lists this clone with a few counts. The chain couples TRBV11-2 to TRBJ2-1; 10 bases map to TRBD2. The V gene end was trimmed by 4 bases and the J gene end by 7 bases; junction bases not matched to a gene: 1. Germline V gives CDR1 SGHAT, CDR2 FQNNGV. This CDR3 contains 13 residues. CDR3 DNA: TGTGCCAGCAGCTGGACTAGCGGTAATGAGCAGTTCTTC. It yields the protein CASSWTSGNEQFF.

A few counts support this clone. The chain recombines TRBV11-2 with TRBJ2-7, with 13 nucleotides matching TRBD2. CDR3 length: 13 residues. Germline CDR1 is SGHAT and CDR2 is FQNNGV. Losses at the gene ends were 8 bases for V and 4 bases for J; bases not matched to a gene: 2. CDR3 sequence: CASGLAGVYEQYF. The CDR3 DNA is TGTGCCAGCGGACTAGCGGGAGTTTACGAGCAGTACTTC. The full variable domain, rest sourced from reference TRBV11-2 and TRBJ2-7, is EAGVAQSPRYKIIEKRQSVAFWCNPISGHATLYWYQQILGQGPKLLIQFQNNGVVDDSQLPKDRFSAERLKGVDSTLKIQPAKLEDSAVYLCASGLAGVYEQYFGPGTRLTVT.

The chain has TRBV7-2 and TRBJ2-2, with D unresolved. Germline V gene sequence: CDR1 SGHTA, CDR2 FQGNSA. Trimming shortened V by 3 bases and J by 2 bases, and 4 bases separated the two germline ends. The length of the CDR3 is 13 residues. The CDR3 DNA sequence: TGTGCCAGCAGCTTTTTAAACACCGGGGAGCTGTTTTTT. Translating it yields CASSFLNTGELFF.

This chain joins TRBV2 and TRBJ2-7; the match to TRBD2 covers 9 bases. CDR1 is SNHLY, CDR2 FYNNEI, per germline. V shed 1 base and J 5 bases; nucleotides not matched to a gene: 3. The CDR3 is 14 amino acids. The CDR3 DNA reads TGTGCCAGCAGTGAAGTAGCGGGAGTGAACGAGCAGTACTTC. Translated, it gives CASSEVAGVNEQYF.

The chain combines TRBV27 with TRBJ2-1; D could derive from TRBD1 or TRBD2 (5 bases each). This CDR3 contains 14 residues. Trimming cost V 4 bases and J 8 bases, with 15 bases left between them. From germline, CDR1 is MNHEY and CDR2 SMNVEV (reference sequence). The CDR3 is CASSSRDPLDEQFF. The CDR3 bases are TGTGCCAGCAGTTCCCGGGACCCCCTCGATGAGCAGTTCTTC.

This chain uses TRBV28 with TRBJ1-3; TRBD1 matches 10 bases. Germline loops: CDR1 MDHEN, CDR2 SYDVKM. Germline trimming cut 5 bases from V and 2 bases from J; bases unmatched to any gene: 6. This CDR3 comprises 16 residues. The CDR3 loop is CASSIPGQGTGNTIYF. The CDR3 coding sequence is TGTGCCAGCAGTATTCCGGGACAGGGGACTGGAAACACCATATATTTT.

V and J are TRBV19 and TRBJ2-1; possible D gene TRBD2, 6 bases. The CDR3 has 12 residues. Germline CDR1 reads LNHDA; CDR2 reads SQIVND (reference sequence). The germline V and J ends were trimmed by 5 bases and 9 bases, with 11 bases remaining between them. The CDR3 reads CASSLLAGEQFF. CDR3 DNA: TGTGCCAGTAGTTTACTAGCTGGTGAGCAGTTCTTC.

The rearrangement links TRBV9 to TRBJ2-7, with 10 bases matching TRBD1. The CDR3 is 14 residues long. Per the germline V gene, CDR1 is SGDLS and CDR2 is YYNGEE. Germline trimming cut 3 bases from V and 3 bases from J; bases unmatched to any gene: 3. In DNA, the CDR3 is TGTGCCAGCAGCGCCGGGACAGGGGTCTACGAGCAGTACTTC. Translation gives CASSAGTGVYEQYF.

This clone was counted a few times. The rearrangement uses TRBV5-1 and TRBJ1-3; D gene unclear. V lost 3 bases and J 2 bases, leaving 0 bases between the germline ends. The CDR3 spans 11 residues. The V gene's germline CDR1 is SGHRS and CDR2 YFSETQ. CDR3 sequence: CASSSGNTIYF. In DNA form, the CDR3 reads TGCGCCAGCAGCTCTGGAAACACCATATATTTT.

The V call is TRBV7-6, the J call TRBJ2-1; D is possibly TRBD2 (6 bases). Between the trimmed V and J ends, which lost 2 bases and 8 bases, there was a span of 16 bases. Germline values: CDR1 SGHVS, CDR2 FNYEAQ. This CDR3 region has 15 residues. CDR3 bases: TGTGCCAGCAGCTTAAGGTTAGGAGGGGCGGATGAGCAGTTCTTC. Translated: CASSLRLGGADEQFF.